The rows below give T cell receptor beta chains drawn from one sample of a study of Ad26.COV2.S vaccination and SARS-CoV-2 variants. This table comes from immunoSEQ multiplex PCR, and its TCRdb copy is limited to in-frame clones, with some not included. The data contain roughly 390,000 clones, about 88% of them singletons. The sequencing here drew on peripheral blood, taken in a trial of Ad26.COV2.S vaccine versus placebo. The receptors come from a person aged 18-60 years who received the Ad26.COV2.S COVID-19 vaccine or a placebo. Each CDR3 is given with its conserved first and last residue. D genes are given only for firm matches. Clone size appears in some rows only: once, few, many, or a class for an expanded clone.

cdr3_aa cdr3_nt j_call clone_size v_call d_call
CASSWGTAGNTEAFF TGTGCCAGCAGCTGGGGGACAGCCGGAAACACTGAAGCTTTCTTT TRBJ1-1 . TRBV5-4 TRBD1
CASSPGTGTETQYF TGTGCCAGCAGCCCCGGGACAGGGACAGAGACCCAGTACTTC TRBJ2-5 . TRBV5-4 TRBD1
CASSLPRTGDPYEQYF TGTGCCAGCAGCTTGCCTCGGACAGGGGATCCCTACGAGCAGTACTTC TRBJ2-7 . TRBV5-4 TRBD1
CASSQKGLFFHSYGYTF TGTGCCAGCAGCCAGAAAGGGTTATTTTTTCATAGCTATGGCTACACCTTC TRBJ1-2 . TRBV3-1/TRBV3-2 .
CASSQALTGTGIFYGYTF TGCGCCAGCAGCCAAGCCTTAACCGGGACAGGGATTTTCTATGGCTACACCTTC TRBJ1-2 . TRBV4-3 TRBD1
CASSLRDPGVGTDTQYF TGTGCCAGCAGTCTCCGGGACCCGGGAGTAGGCACAGATACGCAGTATTTT TRBJ2-3 . TRBV6-2/TRBV6-3 .
CASSEQLANYGYTF TGTGCCAGCAGTGAGCAGCTAGCTAACTATGGCTACACCTTC TRBJ1-2 . TRBV25-1 .
CASSQYRGLSYNEQFF TGCGCCAGCAGCCAATATCGGGGGCTTTCCTACAATGAGCAGTTCTTC TRBJ2-1 . TRBV4-3 .
CASSTGTGYTDTQYF TGTGCCAGCAGCACGGGGACAGGCTACACAGATACGCAGTATTTT TRBJ2-3 . TRBV5-8 TRBD1
CASSQRQGGEKLFF TGTGCCAGCAGCCAAAGACAGGGAGGTGAAAAACTGTTTTTT TRBJ1-4 . TRBV7-8 TRBD1
CASSTGVLPTNVLTF TGTGCCAGCAGCACCGGGGTACTTCCGACCAACGTCCTGACTTTC TRBJ2-6 . TRBV7-2 .
CASSLGLAGSSSYNEQFF TGTGCCAGCAGCTTGGGACTAGCGGGATCGAGCTCCTACAATGAGCAGTTCTTC TRBJ2-1 . TRBV5-5 TRBD2
CASSVGSGANVLTF TGTGCCAGTTCTGTGGGCTCTGGGGCCAACGTCCTGACTTTC TRBJ2-6 . TRBV19 .
CASSEGTGELFF TGTGCCAGCAGCGAGGGCACCGGGGAGCTGTTTTTT TRBJ2-2 . TRBV13 .
CASASVGAYETQYF TGTGCCAGTGCCTCCGTAGGGGCGTACGAGACCCAGTACTTC TRBJ2-5 . TRBV6-5 .
CASSPGLAGQETQYF TGTGCCAGCAGCCCGGGACTAGCGGGGCAAGAGACCCAGTACTTC TRBJ2-5 . TRBV7-8 TRBD2
CASSTGTRSGNTIYF TGTGCCAGCAGCACGGGGACACGCTCTGGAAACACCATATATTTT TRBJ1-3 . TRBV7-9 .
CASSLGAENTEAFF TGTGCCAGCAGCTTAGGGGCAGAGAACACTGAAGCTTTCTTT TRBJ1-1 . TRBV7-2 .
CATSDFVGGPNEQFF TGTGCCACCAGTGATTTTGTCGGGGGCCCCAATGAGCAGTTCTTC TRBJ2-1 . TRBV24-1 .
CASSQQGYRFGNTEAFF TGTGCCAGCAGTCAACAGGGGTATCGGTTCGGAAACACTGAAGCTTTCTTT TRBJ1-1 few TRBV6-6 TRBD1
CASSEQGKTPQHF TGTGCCAGCAGTGAACAGGGAAAAACGCCCCAGCATTTT TRBJ1-5 once TRBV6-1 .
CASSFDSSPRTGELFF TGTGCCAGCAGCTTCGACAGTTCCCCGCGTACCGGGGAGCTGTTTTTT TRBJ2-2 . TRBV7-9 .
CASGRQGDSPLHF TGTGCCAGCGGGAGACAGGGGGATTCACCCCTCCACTTT TRBJ1-6 few TRBV14 TRBD1
CASSTRTEQGYTF TGTGCCAGCAGCACCCGGACGGAACAGGGCTACACCTTC TRBJ1-2 . TRBV7-2 .
CSVEETGETEAFF TGCAGCGTTGAAGAAACAGGGGAGACTGAAGCTTTCTTT TRBJ1-1 . TRBV29-1 TRBD1
CSVMGGSWNEQFF TGCAGCGTTATGGGGGGCTCTTGGAATGAGCAGTTCTTC TRBJ2-1 . TRBV29-1 .
CASSLVGVEETQYF TGTGCCAGCAGCTTGGTGGGGGTTGAAGAGACCCAGTACTTC TRBJ2-5 . TRBV5-5 .
CASSLLQGFNEKLFF TGTGCCAGCAGCTTACTACAGGGTTTTAATGAAAAACTGTTTTTT TRBJ1-4 . TRBV7-9 .
CASSLVGSIYNEQFF TGTGCCAGCAGCTTAGTAGGCAGTATATACAATGAGCAGTTCTTC TRBJ2-1 . TRBV7-8 .
CASSLSSGDRGYTF TGCGCCAGCAGCTTGAGTTCGGGGGATCGTGGCTACACCTTC TRBJ1-2 . TRBV5-1 .
CASSEAGRPSSEYF TGTGCCAGCAGTGAAGCCGGCAGGCCCAGCTCGGAGTATTTT TRBJ2-3 once TRBV2 .
CASSPLYSATNEKLFF TGTGCCAGCAGCCCCCTCTATTCCGCAACTAATGAAAAACTGTTTTTT TRBJ1-4 . TRBV7-6 .
CASSLDAGLNTEAFF TGTGCCAGCAGCTTAGATGCGGGACTCAACACTGAAGCTTTCTTT TRBJ1-1 . TRBV11-3 .
CASSQGQGASYNEQFF TGCGCCAGCAGCCAGGGACAGGGAGCCTCATACAATGAGCAGTTCTTC TRBJ2-1 . TRBV4-1 TRBD1
CASIPGQGFNGYTF TGTGCCAGCATTCCGGGACAGGGTTTTAATGGCTACACCTTC TRBJ1-2 . TRBV2 TRBD1
CASKTSGTSLDIQYF TGCGCCAGCAAGACGTCAGGGACTAGTTTGGACATTCAGTACTTC TRBJ2-4 . TRBV5-1 TRBD2
CASSLETGPETQYF TGTGCCAGCAGCTTGGAGACAGGGCCGGAGACCCAGTACTTC TRBJ2-5 . TRBV5-6 TRBD1
CASSQERGAEYNEQFF TGCGCCAGCAGCCAAGAAAGGGGCGCGGAGTACAATGAGCAGTTCTTC TRBJ2-1 . TRBV4-1 .
CASSLDPGTEAFF TGTGCCAGCAGCTTAGATCCAGGGACTGAAGCTTTCTTT TRBJ1-1 . TRBV11-3 .
CASSYVPFATNEKLFF TGTGCCAGCAGTTACGTGCCTTTTGCAACTAATGAAAAACTGTTTTTT TRBJ1-4 . TRBV6-5 .
CASSFRDPRNEQFF TGTGCCAGCAGCTTCCGGGATCCCCGCAATGAGCAGTTCTTC TRBJ2-1 . TRBV5-4 .
CASSLRTGYEAFF TGTGCCAGCAGTTTACGGACAGGGTATGAAGCTTTCTTT TRBJ1-1 . TRBV28 TRBD1
CASSQDRQSYSNQPQHF TGTGCCAGCAGCCAAGATCGGCAGAGCTATAGCAATCAGCCCCAGCATTTT TRBJ1-5 . TRBV3-1/TRBV3-2 .
CASSPPSGDNTDTQYF TGTGCCAGCTCACCTCCCAGCGGGGACAACACAGATACGCAGTATTTT TRBJ2-3 . TRBV18 .
CASSLEIFRGYTF TGTGCCAGCAGCTTAGAGATTTTTCGCGGCTACACCTTC TRBJ1-2 . TRBV11-2 .
CASSLGSGELFF TGTGCCAGCAGCTTAGGGAGCGGGGAGCTGTTTTTT TRBJ2-2 . TRBV7-9 .
CASSYTGTGDLAFF TGTGCCAGCAGTTACACCGGGACAGGGGATCTGGCTTTCTTT TRBJ1-1 few TRBV6-6 TRBD1
CASSALTGRGEKLFF TGCGCCAGCAGCGCGCTGACAGGGCGAGGTGAAAAACTGTTTTTT TRBJ1-4 . TRBV5-1 TRBD1
CASRDSAGGFNEQFF TGTGCCAGCAGGGACTCAGCGGGGGGGTTCAATGAGCAGTTCTTC TRBJ2-1 . TRBV2 TRBD2
CASSLGLAGGQDTQYF TGCGCCAGCAGCTTGGGACTAGCGGGGGGCCAAGATACGCAGTATTTT TRBJ2-3 once TRBV5-1 TRBD2